This paragraph covers one T cell receptor beta chain sequence. Authors' data handling: Reference gene primer amplification yielded estimated nucleated cell counts. Here immunoSEQ multiplex PCR was the method, and the copy in TCRdb shows in-frame clones only, minus some. V and J calls plus clone size are reproduced from that table; the DNA served to infer D and trimming. The sample consists of approximately 180,000 clones, about 80% of them appearing once. The sample comes from a study of blood T cell repertoires in COVID-19. Study as a whole: Both acute and convalescent COVID-19 samples were obtained from the United States, Italy and Spain. T cells, B-cell-depleted T cells, or PBMCs provided the cDNA or gDNA that served as material.

Germline V gene data show CDR1 as SNHLY and CDR2 as FYNNEI. The J segment lost 2 bases and the V segment lost 4 bases, leaving 5 bases of the junction unmatched. This CDR3 region has 15 residues. Material: peripheral blood. The TCR originated in a woman in her 70s with acute or convalescent COVID-19. This rearrangement joins TRBV2 to TRBJ2-5; 9 nucleotides line up with TRBD2. Here the CDR3 DNA reads TGTGCCAGCAGTGCCGCCACTAGCGGGCAAGAGACCCAGTACTTC. Translation: CASSAATSGQETQYF. The whole variable domain, filled in from reference TRBV2 and TRBJ2-5, reads EPEVTQTPSHQVTQMGQEVILRCVPISNHLYFYWYRQILGQKVEFLVSFYNNEISEKSEIFDDQFSVERPDGSNFTLKIRSTKLEDSAMYFCASSAATSGQETQYFGPGTRLLVL.